Listed here are 20 T cell receptor beta chains from one sample, sequenced in a study of blood T cells in healthy people across ages. A second PCR, run for about 6 to 12 cycles, used a sample-barcoded 5' primer plus a J-beta primer mix. TCRdb reanalysed the 5' RACE reads using MiXCR and keeps one entry per CDR3 protein. Seen here are around 750,000 distinct CDR3 sequences, roughly 53% observed once, and the top ten hold roughly 40%. The sequencing input was blood. The receptors stem from an elderly man in good health.

For this clonotype: Possible read error: a much larger clone is one base away. The J gene is TRBJ2-5, the V gene TRBV6-5; 9 nucleotides align to TRBD1. The CDR3 consists of 16 residues. Germline trimming cut 0 bases from V and 11 bases from J; bases unmatched to any gene: 13. The germline V gene has CDR1 MNHEY and CDR2 SVGAGI. This CDR3 reads CASSYSGPGQGNGQYF. Here the CDR3 DNA reads TGTGCCAGCAGTTACTCCGGCCCGGGACAGGGCAACGGGCAGTACTTC.

The rearrangement uses TRBV20-1 and TRBJ2-1; 7 nucleotides agree with TRBD2. The CDR3 runs to 12 residues. V was pared by 2 bases and J by 5 bases, with 0 bases of the junction left unmatched. CDR1 and CDR2 from the germline V gene are DFQATT and SNEGSKA (reference sequence). CDR3 DNA: TGCAGTGCTAGACTAGCGGACAATGAGCAGTTCTTC. Encoded protein: CSARLADNEQFF.

This clonotype has just a few counts. V gene TRBV14 combines with J gene TRBJ2-1; no definite D call. The germline gives CDR1 SGHDN, CDR2 FVKESK. The CDR3 consists of 15 residues. The V end was cut by 4 bases, the J end by 0 bases, with 10 bases between. CDR3 sequence: CASSPVGYSYNEQFF. In nucleotides, the CDR3 is TGTGCCAGCAGCCCGGTGGGGTACTCCTACAATGAGCAGTTCTTC.

The J gene is TRBJ2-1, the V gene TRBV12-3 or TRBV12-4; D is perhaps TRBD2 (6 bases). The better agreement between TRBJ2-7 and the DNA end casts doubt on the J call. The CDR3 length is 15 residues. The CDR3 spells CASRLSGSPGSEQYF. CDR3 coding DNA: TGTGCCAGCAGACTTAGCGGTTCTCCTGGCAGTGAGCAGTACTTC.

This chain uses TRBV29-1 with TRBJ2-7; either TRBD1 or TRBD2 may fit D (6 bases each). The CDR3 has 13 residues. Per germline, CDR1 SQVTM and CDR2 ANQGSEA. V was trimmed by 7 bases and J by 0 bases, leaving 13 bases between them. CDR3 in amino acids: CSARGVLSYEQYF. As DNA, the CDR3 is TGCAGCGCAAGGGGGGTTCTCTCCTACGAGCAGTACTTC.

V usage is TRBV20-1 and J usage is TRBJ2-3, with 8 bases that match TRBD2. Germline V gene data show CDR1 as DFQATT and CDR2 as SNEGSKA (reference sequence). The J segment lost 6 bases and the V segment lost 5 bases, leaving 4 bases of the junction unmatched. The CDR3 extends over 12 amino acids. The CDR3 nucleotides are TGCAGTGCTGCCGGGACTAGTGATACGCAGTATTTT. Translating gives CSAAGTSDTQYF.

The chain carries TRBV12-3 or TRBV12-4 and TRBJ2-5; 15 bases align to TRBD2. This CDR3 contains 17 residues. Trimming at V came to 1 base and at J to 4 bases, leaving 4 bases not matched to a gene. CDR3 nucleotides: TGTGCCAGCAGTTTAGGGACTAGCGGGAGGGCCGGAGAGACCCAGTACTTC. Protein sequence: CASSLGTSGRAGETQYF.

This clonotype was seen only a few times. J is TRBJ2-1 and V is TRBV20-1, with a possible D match to TRBD2 (5 bases). Trimming left V 3 bases short and J 12 bases short, with 15 bases between. The CDR3 spans 12 residues. The V gene's germline CDR1 is DFQATT and CDR2 SNEGSKA (reference sequence). The CDR3 DNA reads as TGCAGTGCTAGCGAAAGCGGAGCCTCGCAGTTCTTC. This sequence encodes CSASESGASQFF.

To note about this clonotype: Germline is not matched at one junction end, which may reflect a read error. The chain combines TRBV7-9 with TRBJ1-1, with D possibly matching TRBD1 (5 bases). Germline values: CDR1 SEHNR, CDR2 FQNEAQ (reference sequence). The CDR3 totals 17 residues. Written as DNA, the CDR3 is TGTGCCTGCAGCCTAGGGAGATTGGGGGGTAGGGCAACTGAAGCTTTCTTT. It is translated as CACSLGRLGGRATEAFF.

The genes are TRBV29-1 and TRBJ2-2; possible D gene TRBD1, 5 bases. V was pared by 3 bases and J by 1 base, with 6 bases between. Germline CDR1 reads SQVTM; CDR2 reads ANQGSEA. The length of the CDR3 is 13 residues. The CDR3 DNA follows: TGCAGCGTTGATACAGGGAACACCGGGGAGCTGTTTTTT. Translated, it gives CSVDTGNTGELFF.

This clonotype was seen only once. The CDR3 DNA follows: TGTGCCAGCAGTTTAATACTTAGCGGGGGAGACTACAATGAGCAGTTCTTC. Protein sequence: CASSLILSGGDYNEQFF. V and J are TRBV12-3 or TRBV12-4 and TRBJ2-1; 9 bases agree with TRBD2. With V trimmed by 2 bases and J by 3 bases, 8 bases remained unmatched. The CDR3 is 17 amino acids.

This clonotype was seen only a few times. The genes are TRBV5-1 and TRBJ1-1; tentatively, D is TRBD1 (5 bases). The CDR3 totals 16 residues. The ends were cut back, 1 base at V and 1 base at J, with 14 bases in the middle. The germline V gene encodes CDR1 SGHRS and CDR2 YFSETQ. The CDR3 DNA reads as TGCGCCAGCAGCTTGCTGACAGTATCGAAGAACACTGAAGCTTTCTTT. This gives the protein CASSLLTVSKNTEAFF.

This clonotype turned up a few times. The rearrangement uses TRBV7-9 and TRBJ1-1; no reliable D call. The CDR3 is 12 amino acids. Germline CDR1 SEHNR, CDR2 FQNEAQ (reference sequence). With 4 bases removed from V and 2 bases from J, the gap between germline ends came to 5 bases. The CDR3 DNA follows: TGTGCCAGCAGCTCTGCAAACACTGAAGCTTTCTTT. Its translation is CASSSANTEAFF.

The chain links TRBV20-1 to TRBJ2-7; TRBD1 aligns across 9 bases. The end of the DNA is better explained by TRBJ2-5, so the J call may be wrong. Germline V lookup: CDR1 DFQATT, CDR2 SNEGSKA (reference sequence). The CDR3 runs 14 residues. The CDR3 protein is CSATKRDREETQYF. The CDR3 region has the DNA TGCAGTGCCACTAAAAGGGACAGGGAAGAGACCCAGTACTTC.

The rearrangement joins TRBV27 to TRBJ1-1; possibly TRBD1 for D (5 bases). V was pared by 5 bases and J by 4 bases, with 20 bases between. This CDR3 comprises 16 residues. Germline assignment: CDR1 MNHEY and CDR2 SMNVEV (reference sequence). DNA for the CDR3: TGTGCCAGCAGTCCCCGATTCCAGGGTGGGGGCACTGAAGCTTTCTTT. It is translated as CASSPRFQGGGTEAFF.

The chain recombines TRBV20-1 with TRBJ2-5; TRBD2 agrees at 10 bases. V dropped 0 bases and J dropped 1; count of bases not matched to a gene: 11. CDR3 length equals 18 residues. Per the germline V gene, CDR1 is DFQATT and CDR2 is SNEGSKA (reference sequence). CDR3 loop: CSARDSRLAGESQETQYF. CDR3 bases: TGCAGTGCTAGAGATTCTAGGCTAGCGGGAGAGAGCCAAGAGACCCAGTACTTC.

The chain recombines TRBV2 with TRBJ2-7; no clear D gene. Germline CDR1 reads SNHLY; CDR2 reads FYNNEI. The CDR3 is made up of 12 amino acids. Trimming took 5 bases from V and 2 from J, leaving 7 bases between them. The CDR3 region is CASSPPPYEQYF. The CDR3 bases are TGTGCCAGCAGTCCACCCCCCTACGAGCAGTACTTC.

This clonotype was recorded many times. The J gene is TRBJ2-2, the V gene TRBV7-9, with TRBD1 identical over 8 bases. The trim removed 4 bases at V and 0 bases at J, leaving 1 base unmatched. The CDR3 has 15 residues. The germline V gene has CDR1 SEHNR and CDR2 FQNEAQ (reference sequence). Written as DNA, the CDR3 is TGTGCCAGCAGCTCACAGGGGGCGAACACCGGGGAGCTGTTTTTT. It codes for CASSSQGANTGELFF. The full variable domain, its missing parts supplied by reference TRBV7-9 and TRBJ2-2, is DTGVSQNPRHKITKRGQNVTFRCDPISEHNRLYWYRQTLGQGPEFLTYFQNEAQLEKSRLLSDRFSAERPKGSFSTLEIQRTEQGDSAMYLCASSSQGANTGELFFGEGSRLTVL.

The chain has TRBV6-5 and TRBJ2-5, with 8 bases that match TRBD1. The J call may be faulty, since TRBJ2-7 better matches the DNA end. The germline V gene has CDR1 MNHEY and CDR2 SVGAGI. CDR3 length equals 15 residues. The CDR3 sequence: CASSPQTGVSYEQYF. The CDR3 DNA reads TGTGCCAGCAGTCCACAGACAGGGGTGTCGTACGAGCAGTACTTC.

Comment on this clonotype: A single base separates this from a much larger clone, so it may be a read error. This chain links TRBV28 with TRBJ2-4, with D perhaps TRBD1 or TRBD2 (6 bases each). The DNA end favors TRBJ2-5, so the J call may be wrong. CDR3 size: 16 residues. The germline V gene encodes CDR1 MDHEN and CDR2 SYDVKM. The CDR3 loop reads CASSSNRGDKQETQYF. CDR3 sequence (DNA): TGTGCCAGCAGCTCAAATAGGGGGGACAAACAAGAGACCCAGTACTTC.